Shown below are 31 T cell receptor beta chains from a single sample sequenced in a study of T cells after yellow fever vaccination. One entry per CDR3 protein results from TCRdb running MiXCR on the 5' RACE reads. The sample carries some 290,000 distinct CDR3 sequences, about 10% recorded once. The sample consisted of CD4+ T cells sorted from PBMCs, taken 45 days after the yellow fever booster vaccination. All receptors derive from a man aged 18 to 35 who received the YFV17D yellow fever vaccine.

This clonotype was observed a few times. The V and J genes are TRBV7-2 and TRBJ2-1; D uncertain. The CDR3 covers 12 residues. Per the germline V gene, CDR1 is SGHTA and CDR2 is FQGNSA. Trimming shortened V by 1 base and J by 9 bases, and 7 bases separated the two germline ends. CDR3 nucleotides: TGTGCCAGCAGCTTAGACGTGTCTGAGCAGTTCTTC. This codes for CASSLDVSEQFF.

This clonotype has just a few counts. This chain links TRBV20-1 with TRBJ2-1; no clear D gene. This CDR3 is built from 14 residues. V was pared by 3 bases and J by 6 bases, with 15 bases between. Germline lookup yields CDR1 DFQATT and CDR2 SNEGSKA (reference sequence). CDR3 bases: TGCAGTGCTAGGGAATCGACTGACTCCAATGAGCAGTTCTTC. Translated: CSARESTDSNEQFF.

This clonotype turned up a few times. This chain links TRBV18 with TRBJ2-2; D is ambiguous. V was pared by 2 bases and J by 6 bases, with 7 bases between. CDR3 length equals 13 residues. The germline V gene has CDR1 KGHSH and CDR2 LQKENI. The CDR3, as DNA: TGTGCCAGCTCACCAACCGAGTCCGGGGAGCTGTTTTTT. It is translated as CASSPTESGELFF.

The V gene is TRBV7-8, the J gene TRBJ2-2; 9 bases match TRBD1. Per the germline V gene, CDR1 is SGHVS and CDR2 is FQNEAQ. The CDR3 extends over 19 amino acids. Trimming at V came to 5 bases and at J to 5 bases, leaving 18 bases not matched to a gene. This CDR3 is CASSVSNGRGTGRTGELFF. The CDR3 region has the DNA TGTGCCAGCAGCGTATCTAACGGGCGTGGGACAGGGAGGACCGGGGAGCTGTTTTTT.

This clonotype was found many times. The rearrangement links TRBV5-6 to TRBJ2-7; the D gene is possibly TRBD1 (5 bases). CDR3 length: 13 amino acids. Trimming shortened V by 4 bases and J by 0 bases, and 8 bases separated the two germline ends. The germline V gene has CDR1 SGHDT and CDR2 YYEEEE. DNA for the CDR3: TGTGCCAGCAGCGGGGCCGCCTCCTACGAGCAGTACTTC. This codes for CASSGAASYEQYF.

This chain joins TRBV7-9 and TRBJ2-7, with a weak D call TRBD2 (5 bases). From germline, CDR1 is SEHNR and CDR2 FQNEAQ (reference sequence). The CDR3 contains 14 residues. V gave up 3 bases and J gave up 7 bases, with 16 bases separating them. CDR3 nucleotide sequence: TGTGCCAGCAGCTTTCCGGGATCTACGGGGGAGCAGTACGTC. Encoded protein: CASSFPGSTGEQYV.

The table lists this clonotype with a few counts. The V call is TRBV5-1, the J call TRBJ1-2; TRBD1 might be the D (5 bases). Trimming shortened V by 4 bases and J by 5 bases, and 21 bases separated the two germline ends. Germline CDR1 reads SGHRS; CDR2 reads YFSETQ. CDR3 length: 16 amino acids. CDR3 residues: CASSLSGGRTKYGYTF. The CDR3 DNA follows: TGCGCCAGCAGCCTTTCCGGGGGAAGGACCAAGTATGGCTACACCTTC.

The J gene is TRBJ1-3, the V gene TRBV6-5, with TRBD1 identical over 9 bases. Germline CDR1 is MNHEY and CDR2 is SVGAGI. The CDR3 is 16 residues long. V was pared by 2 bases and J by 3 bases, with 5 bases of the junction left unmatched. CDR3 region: CASSYTGQGGGNTIYF. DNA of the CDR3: TGTGCCAGCAGTTACACGGGACAGGGCGGTGGAAACACCATATATTTT.

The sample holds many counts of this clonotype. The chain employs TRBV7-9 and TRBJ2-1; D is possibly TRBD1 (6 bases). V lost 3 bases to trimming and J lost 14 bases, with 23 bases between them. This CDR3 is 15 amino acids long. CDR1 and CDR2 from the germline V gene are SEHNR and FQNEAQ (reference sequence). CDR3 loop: CASSFPVPSTGFEFF. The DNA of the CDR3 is TGTGCCAGCAGCTTCCCGGTCCCCTCAACAGGGTTTGAGTTCTTC. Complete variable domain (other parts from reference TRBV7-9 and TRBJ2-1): DTGVSQNPRHKITKRGQNVTFRCDPISEHNRLYWYRQTLGQGPEFLTYFQNEAQLEKSRLLSDRFSAERPKGSFSTLEIQRTEQGDSAMYLCASSFPVPSTGFEFFGPGTRLTVL.

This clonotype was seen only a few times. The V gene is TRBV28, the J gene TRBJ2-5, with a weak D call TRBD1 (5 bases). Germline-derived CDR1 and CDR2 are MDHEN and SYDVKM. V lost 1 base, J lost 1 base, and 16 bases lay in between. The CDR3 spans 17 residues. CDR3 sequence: CASSLSLGATSQETQYF. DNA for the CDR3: TGTGCCAGCAGTTTATCCCTAGGGGCCACCAGCCAAGAGACCCAGTACTTC.

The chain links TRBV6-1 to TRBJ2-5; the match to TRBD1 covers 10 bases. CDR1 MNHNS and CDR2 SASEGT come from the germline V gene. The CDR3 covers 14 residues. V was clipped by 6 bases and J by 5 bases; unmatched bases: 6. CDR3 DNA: TGTGCCAGCAGGGCGACAGGGGGCGGCGAGACCCAGTACTTC. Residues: CASRATGGGETQYF.

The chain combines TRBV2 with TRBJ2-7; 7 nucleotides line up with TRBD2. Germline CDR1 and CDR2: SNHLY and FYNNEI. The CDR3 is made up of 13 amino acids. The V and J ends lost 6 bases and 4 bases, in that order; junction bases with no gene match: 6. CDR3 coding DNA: TGTGCCAGCAGGGGAGGGGTGAGGTACGAGCAGTACGTC. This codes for CASRGGVRYEQYV.

The CDR3 reads CASNRGTNQPQHF. CDR3 nucleotides: TGTGCCAGCAATAGGGGCACCAATCAGCCCCAGCATTTT. This rearrangement joins TRBV12-3 or TRBV12-4 to TRBJ1-5; maybe TRBD1 (5 bases). The CDR3 runs 13 residues. Trimming pared 7 bases from V and 3 bases from J, leaving 10 bases between.

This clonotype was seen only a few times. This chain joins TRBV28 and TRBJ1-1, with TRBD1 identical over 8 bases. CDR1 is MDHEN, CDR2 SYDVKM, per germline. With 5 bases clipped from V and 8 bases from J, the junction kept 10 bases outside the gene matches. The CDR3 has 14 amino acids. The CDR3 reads CASSGRGTGLEAFF. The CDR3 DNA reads TGTGCCAGCAGTGGCCGGGGGACAGGCCTCGAAGCTTTCTTT.

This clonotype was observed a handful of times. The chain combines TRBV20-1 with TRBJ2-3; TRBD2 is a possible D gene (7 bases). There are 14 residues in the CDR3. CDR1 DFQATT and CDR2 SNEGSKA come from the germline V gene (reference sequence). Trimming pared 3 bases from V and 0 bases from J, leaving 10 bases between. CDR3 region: CSASGGPSTDTQYF. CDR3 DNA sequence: TGCAGTGCTAGCGGGGGGCCTAGCACAGATACGCAGTATTTT.

CDR3 amino acids: CASSHPWTGGCAETQYF. The DNA of the CDR3 is TGCGCCAGCAGTCATCCTTGGACAGGGGGCTGCGCGGAGACCCAGTACTTC. This rearrangement joins TRBV23-1 to TRBJ2-5; 11 bases are a match to TRBD1. TRBV23-1 is sorted into the ORF group, with uncertain function. J lost 5 bases, V lost 3 bases, and 11 bases had no gene match. The CDR3 is 17 residues long.

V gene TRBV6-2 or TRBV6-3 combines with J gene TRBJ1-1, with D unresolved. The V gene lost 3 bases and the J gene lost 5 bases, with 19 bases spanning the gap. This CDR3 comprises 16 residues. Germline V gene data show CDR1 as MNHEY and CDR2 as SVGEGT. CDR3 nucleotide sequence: TGTGCCAGCAGTTATTGGGCTGGTCGCGGGGAGACTGAAGCTTTCTTT. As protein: CASSYWAGRGETEAFF.

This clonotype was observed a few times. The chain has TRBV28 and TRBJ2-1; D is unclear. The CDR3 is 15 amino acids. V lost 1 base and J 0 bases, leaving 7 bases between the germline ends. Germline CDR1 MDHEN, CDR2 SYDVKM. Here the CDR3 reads CASSLYASSYNEQFF. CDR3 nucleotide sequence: TGTGCCAGCAGTTTATACGCTAGCTCCTACAATGAGCAGTTCTTC.

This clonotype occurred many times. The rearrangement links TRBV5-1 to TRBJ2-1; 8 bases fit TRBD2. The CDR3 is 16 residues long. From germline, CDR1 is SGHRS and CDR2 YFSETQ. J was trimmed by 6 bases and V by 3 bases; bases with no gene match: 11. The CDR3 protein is CASSSRLARGINEQFF. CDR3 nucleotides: TGCGCCAGCAGCTCCAGACTAGCGCGGGGAATCAATGAGCAGTTCTTC.

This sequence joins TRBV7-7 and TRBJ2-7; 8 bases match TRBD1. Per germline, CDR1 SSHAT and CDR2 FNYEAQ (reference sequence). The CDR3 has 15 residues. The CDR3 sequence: CASSLDPQGAIEQYV. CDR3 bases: TGTGCTAGCAGCTTAGATCCCCAGGGGGCAATCGAGCAGTACGTC.

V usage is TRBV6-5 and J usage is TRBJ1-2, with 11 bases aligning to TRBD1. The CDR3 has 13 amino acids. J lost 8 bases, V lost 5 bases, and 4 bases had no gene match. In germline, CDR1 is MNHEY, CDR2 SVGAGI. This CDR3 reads CASSRTGGSGYTF. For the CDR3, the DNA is TGTGCCAGCAGTCGGACAGGGGGCTCCGGCTACACCTTC.

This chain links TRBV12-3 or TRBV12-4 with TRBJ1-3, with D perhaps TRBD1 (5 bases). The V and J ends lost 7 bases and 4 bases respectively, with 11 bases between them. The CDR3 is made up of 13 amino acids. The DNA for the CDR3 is TGTGCCAGCAAAGTGGGGCGGGGAAACACCATATATTTT. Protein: CASKVGRGNTIYF.

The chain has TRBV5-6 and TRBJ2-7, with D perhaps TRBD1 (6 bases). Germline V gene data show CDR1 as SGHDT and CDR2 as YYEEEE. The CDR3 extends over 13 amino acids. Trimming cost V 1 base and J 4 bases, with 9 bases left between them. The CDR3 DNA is TGTGCCAGCAGCTTGTGGACAGAGTACGAGCAGTACTTC. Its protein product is CASSLWTEYEQYF.

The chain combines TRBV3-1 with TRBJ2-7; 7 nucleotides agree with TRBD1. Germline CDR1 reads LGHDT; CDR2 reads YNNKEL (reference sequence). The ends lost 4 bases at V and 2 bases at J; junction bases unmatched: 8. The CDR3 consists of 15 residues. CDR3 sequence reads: CASSPGQLLAYEQYF. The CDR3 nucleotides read TGTGCCAGCAGCCCGGGACAGCTACTAGCCTACGAGCAGTACTTC.

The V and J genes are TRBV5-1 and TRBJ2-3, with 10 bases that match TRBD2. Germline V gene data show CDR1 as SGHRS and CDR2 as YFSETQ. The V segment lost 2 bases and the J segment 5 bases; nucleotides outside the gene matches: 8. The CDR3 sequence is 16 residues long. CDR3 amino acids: CASSFHGSGGEDTQYF. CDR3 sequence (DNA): TGCGCCAGCAGCTTTCACGGCAGCGGGGGGGAAGATACGCAGTATTTT.

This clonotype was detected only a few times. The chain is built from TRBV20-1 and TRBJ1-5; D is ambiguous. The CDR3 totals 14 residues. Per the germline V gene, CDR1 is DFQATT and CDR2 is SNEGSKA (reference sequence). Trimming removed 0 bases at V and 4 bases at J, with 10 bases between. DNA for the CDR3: TGCAGTGCTAGAGACGTATCGGGGAATCAGCCCCAGCATTTT. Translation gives CSARDVSGNQPQHF.

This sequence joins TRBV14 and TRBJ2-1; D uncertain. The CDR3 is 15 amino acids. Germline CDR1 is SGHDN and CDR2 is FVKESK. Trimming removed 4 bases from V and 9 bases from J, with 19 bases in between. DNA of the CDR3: TGTGCCAGCAGCCCCTTGTCCGACCGCCTGGGTGAGCAGTTCTTC. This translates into CASSPLSDRLGEQFF. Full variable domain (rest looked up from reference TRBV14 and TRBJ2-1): EAGVTQFPSHSVIEKGQTVTLRCDPISGHDNLYWYRRVMGKEIKFLLHFVKESKQDESGMPNNRFLAERTGGTYSTLKVQPAELEDSGVYFCASSPLSDRLGEQFFGPGTRLTVL.

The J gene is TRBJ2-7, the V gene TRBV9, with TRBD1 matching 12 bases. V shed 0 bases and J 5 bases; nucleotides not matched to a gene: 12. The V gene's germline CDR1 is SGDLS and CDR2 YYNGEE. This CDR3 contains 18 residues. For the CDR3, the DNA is TGTGCCAGCAGCGTAGCTACTTATAGGGACAGGGGGCACCACGAGCAGTACGTC. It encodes CASSVATYRDRGHHEQYV.

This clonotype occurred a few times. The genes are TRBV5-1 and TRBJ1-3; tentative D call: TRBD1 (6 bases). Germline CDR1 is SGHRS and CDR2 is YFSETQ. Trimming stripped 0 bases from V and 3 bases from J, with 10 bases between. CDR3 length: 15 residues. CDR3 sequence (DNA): TGCGCCAGCAGCTTGGCCGCGGGACATGGAAACACCATATATTTT. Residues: CASSLAAGHGNTIYF.

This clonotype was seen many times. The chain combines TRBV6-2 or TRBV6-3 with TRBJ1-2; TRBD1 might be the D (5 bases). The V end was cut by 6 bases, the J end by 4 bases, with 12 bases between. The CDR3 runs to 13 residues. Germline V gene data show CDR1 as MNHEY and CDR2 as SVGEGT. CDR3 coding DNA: TGTGCCAGCAGCTTCAGGGCGGGCTATGGCTACACCTTC. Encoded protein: CASSFRAGYGYTF.

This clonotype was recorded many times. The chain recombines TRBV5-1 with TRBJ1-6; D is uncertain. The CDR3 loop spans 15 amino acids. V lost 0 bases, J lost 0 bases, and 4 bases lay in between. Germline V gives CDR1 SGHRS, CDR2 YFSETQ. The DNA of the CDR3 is TGCGCCAGCAGCTTGGAGAGCTCCTATAATTCACCCCTCCACTTT. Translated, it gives CASSLESSYNSPLHF. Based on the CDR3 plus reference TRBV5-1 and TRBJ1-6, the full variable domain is KAGVTQTPRYLIKTRGQQVTLSCSPISGHRSVSWYQQTPGQGLQFLFEYFSETQRNKGNFPGRFSGRQFSNSRSEMNVSTLELGDSALYLCASSLESSYNSPLHFGNGTRLTVT.